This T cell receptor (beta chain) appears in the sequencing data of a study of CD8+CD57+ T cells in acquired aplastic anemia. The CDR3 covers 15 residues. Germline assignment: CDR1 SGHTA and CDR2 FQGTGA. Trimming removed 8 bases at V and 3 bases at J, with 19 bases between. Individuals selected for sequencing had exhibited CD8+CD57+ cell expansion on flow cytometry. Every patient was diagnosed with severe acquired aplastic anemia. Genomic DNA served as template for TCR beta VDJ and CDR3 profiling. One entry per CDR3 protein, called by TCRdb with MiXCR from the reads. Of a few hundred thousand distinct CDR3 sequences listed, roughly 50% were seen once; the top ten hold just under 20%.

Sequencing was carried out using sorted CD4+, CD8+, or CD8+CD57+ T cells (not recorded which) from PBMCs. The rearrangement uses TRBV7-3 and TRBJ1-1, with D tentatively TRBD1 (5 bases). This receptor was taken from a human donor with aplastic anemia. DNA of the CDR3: TGTGCCAGCGCGGGGCTAGCGGGGGGTCACACTGAAGCTTTCTTT. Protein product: CASAGLAGGHTEAFF.